The entry below gives a single T cell receptor (beta chain) sequence along with its context. This clone has only a few counts. The antigen this receptor binds is unknown. Base qualities are not at hand, and no much larger clone is one base apart. The data derive from a study of control samples from healthy donors and cancer patients (TCRdb year 2020). V was cut back by 6 bases and J by 6 bases, leaving a gap of 9 bases between them. Via the germline V gene, CDR1 is SNHLY and CDR2 FYNNEI. The CDR3 measures 12 amino acids from cysteine to phenylalanine. Only CDR3 DNA is held: 36 bases, read in frame from base 1. Receptor libraries were prepared by the immunoSEQ multiplex PCR assay. In its TCRdb copy, this immuneACCESS table keeps in-frame sequences only and misses some clones. Where compared with another copy, unresolved V genes explain less than half of these, and the others have no known cause. This sample lists some 89,000 clones; 86% were detected once. In total, the top ten clones hold 20% to 25% of the sample.

Recombination joined TRBV2 with TRBJ2-1; no D gene is confidently identified. The sequence was obtained from a man in his thirties or forties in good health. The material sequenced was blood. The DNA sequence is TGTGCCAGCAGACCAGGCCCCAATGAGCAGTTCTTC. Its protein is CASRPGPNEQFF.